This T cell receptor (beta chain) was retrieved from a study of human T cells and chemical hapten exposure. Total RNA was isolated from unfractionated whole blood. TCRdb fed the 5' RACE reads into MiXCR, producing one record per CDR3 protein. Among approximately 80,000 distinct CDR3 sequences listed, around 15% were seen once. This CDR3 contains 14 residues. The trim removed 2 bases at V and 5 bases at J, leaving 7 bases unmatched. Per germline, CDR1 SQVTM and CDR2 ANQGSEA. The rearrangement joins TRBV29-1 to TRBJ2-5; 8 nucleotides match TRBD1. The clonotype originates from a female donor in good health. The CDR3 DNA is TGCAGCGTTGAAAGAGAGACAGGGGTCGAGACCCAGTACTTC. Amino acid sequence: CSVERETGVETQYF.